The TCR beta chain under discussion was sequenced for a study of regulatory T cells in long-lasting Graves disease. Notes on the study in general: Newly diagnosed Graves' patients had higher TCR diversity than persistent ones.

At least ten counts were recorded for this clonotype. Its target is not known. To make TCR beta libraries, researchers used iRepertoire HTBI primers and Arm-PCR of CDR3 regions. TCRdb recomputed calls from the multiplex PCR reads with MiXCR, one row per CDR3 protein. Here the sample spans under 450,000 distinct CDR3 sequences, roughly a quarter being singletons. As to time point: persistent/refractory GD, antithyroid drugs over 5 years with positive TRAb. Construction of the TCR library relied on RNA isolated from PBMCs. This specimen consisted of peripheral blood mononuclear cells (PBMCs), obtained when the disease was refractory, from a patient treated with antithyroid drugs. The receptor was isolated from a female donor with Graves disease.

CDR3 coding DNA: TGTGCCAGCAGCTTCAGACCCAACACTGAAGCTTTCTTT. This sequence encodes CASSFRPNTEAFF. The gene calls are TRBV9 and TRBJ1-1, with D hard to call. V lost 4 bases, J lost 2 bases, and 9 bases lay in between. Germline lookup yields CDR1 SGDLS and CDR2 YYNGEE. CDR3 length: 13 amino acids.